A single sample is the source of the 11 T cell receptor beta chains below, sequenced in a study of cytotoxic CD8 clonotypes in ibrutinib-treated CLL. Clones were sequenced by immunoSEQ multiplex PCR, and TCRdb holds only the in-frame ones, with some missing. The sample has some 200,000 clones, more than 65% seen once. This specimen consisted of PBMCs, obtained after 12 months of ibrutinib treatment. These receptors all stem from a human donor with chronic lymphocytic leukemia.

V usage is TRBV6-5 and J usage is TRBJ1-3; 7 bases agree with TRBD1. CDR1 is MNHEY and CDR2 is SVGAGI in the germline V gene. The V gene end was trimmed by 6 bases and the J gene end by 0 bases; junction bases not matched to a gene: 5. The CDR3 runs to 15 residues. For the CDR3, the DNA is TGTGCCAGCAGAGGGGACAGATACTCTGGAAACACCATATATTTT. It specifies CASRGDRYSGNTIYF.

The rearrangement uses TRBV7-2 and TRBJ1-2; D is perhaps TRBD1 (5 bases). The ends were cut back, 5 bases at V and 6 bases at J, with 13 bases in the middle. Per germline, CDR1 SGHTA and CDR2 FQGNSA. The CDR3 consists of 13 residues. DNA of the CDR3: TGTGCCAGCAGCCCTGGGGTGGGGCATGGCTACACCTTC. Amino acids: CASSPGVGHGYTF. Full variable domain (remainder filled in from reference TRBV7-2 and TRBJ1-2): GAGVSQSPSNKVTEKGKDVELRCDPISGHTALYWYRQSLGQGLEFLIYFQGNSAPDKSGLPSDRFSAERTGGSVSTLTIQRTQQEDSAVYLCASSPGVGHGYTFGSGTRLTVV.

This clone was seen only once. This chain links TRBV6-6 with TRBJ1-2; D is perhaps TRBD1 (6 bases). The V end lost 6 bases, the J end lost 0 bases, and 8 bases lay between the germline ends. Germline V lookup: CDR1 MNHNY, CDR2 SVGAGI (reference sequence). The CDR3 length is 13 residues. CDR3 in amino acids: CASSRTANYGYTF. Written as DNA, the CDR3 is TGTGCCAGCAGCCGGACAGCTAACTATGGCTACACCTTC.

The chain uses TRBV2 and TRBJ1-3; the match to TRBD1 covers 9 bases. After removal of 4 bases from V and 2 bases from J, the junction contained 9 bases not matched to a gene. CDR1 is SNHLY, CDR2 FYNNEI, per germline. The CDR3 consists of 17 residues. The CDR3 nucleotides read TGTGCCAGCAGTGCTGGACAGGGGAAAGAAACTGGAAACACCATATATTTT. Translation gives CASSAGQGKETGNTIYF.

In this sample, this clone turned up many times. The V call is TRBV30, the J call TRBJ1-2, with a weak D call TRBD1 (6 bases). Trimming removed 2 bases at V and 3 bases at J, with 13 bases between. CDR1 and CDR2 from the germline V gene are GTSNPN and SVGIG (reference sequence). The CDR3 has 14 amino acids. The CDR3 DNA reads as TGTGCCTGGAGTAGGGGACAAAGGTACTATGGCTACACCTTC. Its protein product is CAWSRGQRYYGYTF.

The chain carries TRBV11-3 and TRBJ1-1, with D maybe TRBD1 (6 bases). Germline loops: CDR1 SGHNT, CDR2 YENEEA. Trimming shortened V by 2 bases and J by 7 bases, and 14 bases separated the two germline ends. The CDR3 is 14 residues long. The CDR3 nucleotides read TGTGCCAGCAGCTTAACACAGGGAGCCAGTGAAGCTTTCTTT. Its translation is CASSLTQGASEAFF.

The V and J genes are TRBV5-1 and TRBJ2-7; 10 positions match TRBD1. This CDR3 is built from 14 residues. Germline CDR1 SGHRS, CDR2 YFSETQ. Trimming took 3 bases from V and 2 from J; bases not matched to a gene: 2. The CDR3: CASSSGQGAYEQYF. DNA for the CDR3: TGCGCCAGCAGCTCCGGACAGGGGGCCTACGAGCAGTACTTC.

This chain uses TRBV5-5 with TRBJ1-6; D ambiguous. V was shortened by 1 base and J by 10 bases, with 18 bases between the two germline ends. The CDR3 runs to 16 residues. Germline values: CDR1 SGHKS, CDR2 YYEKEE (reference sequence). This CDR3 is CASSLRRAEYWSPLHF. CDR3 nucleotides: TGTGCCAGCAGCTTGCGAAGGGCAGAATACTGGTCACCCCTCCACTTT.

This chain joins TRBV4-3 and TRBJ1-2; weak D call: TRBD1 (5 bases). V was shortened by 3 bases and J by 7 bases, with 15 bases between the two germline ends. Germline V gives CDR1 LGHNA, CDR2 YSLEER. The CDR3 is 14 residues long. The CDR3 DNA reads TGCGCCAGCAGCCAGGAGGGATGGGGGAGTGGCTACACCTTC. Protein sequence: CASSQEGWGSGYTF.

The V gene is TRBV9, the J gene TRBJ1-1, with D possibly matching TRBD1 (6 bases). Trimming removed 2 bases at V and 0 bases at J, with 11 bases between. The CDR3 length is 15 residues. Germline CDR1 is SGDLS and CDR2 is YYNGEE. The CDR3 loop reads CASSVDTGMNTEAFF. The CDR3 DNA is TGTGCCAGCAGCGTCGACACAGGGATGAACACTGAAGCTTTCTTT. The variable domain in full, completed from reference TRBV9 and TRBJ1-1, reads DSGVTQTPKHLITATGQRVTLRCSPRSGDLSVYWYQQSLDQGLQFLIQYYNGEERAKGNILERFSAQQFPDLHSELNLSSLELGDSALYFCASSVDTGMNTEAFFGQGTRLTVV.

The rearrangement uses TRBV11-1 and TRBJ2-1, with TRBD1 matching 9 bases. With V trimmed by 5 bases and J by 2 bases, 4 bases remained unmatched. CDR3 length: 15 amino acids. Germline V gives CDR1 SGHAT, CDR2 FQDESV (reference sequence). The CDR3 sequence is CASSTDRGAYNEQFF. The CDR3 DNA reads TGTGCCAGCAGCACGGACAGGGGAGCCTACAATGAGCAGTTCTTC.